This T cell receptor beta chain was captured by sequencing in a study of T-cell memory formation after mild COVID-19. Overall study: Each donor largely had its own TCR clusters.

The CDR3 sequence is 14 residues long. Germline lookup yields CDR1 SGHNT and CDR2 YYREEE (reference sequence). Between the trimmed V and J ends, which lost 3 bases and 11 bases, there was a span of 20 bases. Findings of the study overall: Later expanders leaned CD4+, whereas day 15 to 85 contracting clones were balanced CD4/CD8.

This clonotype was counted a few times. Its target is not known. TCRdb reprocessed the 5' RACE reads with MiXCR, giving one entry per CDR3 protein. The top ten clones hold around 22% of a sample with a few hundred thousand distinct CDR3 sequences, less than 20% of them seen once. This TCR came from a man in his late teens or twenties who had mild COVID-19 (a few samples of this study predate the infection). Cell type and time point are not known. The genes are TRBV5-4 and TRBJ1-1; perhaps TRBD1 as D (6 bases). The sample comprised PBMCs or a T cell subset sorted from them (not recorded which). The CDR3 DNA follows: TGTGCCAGCAGCTCTAATGACAGGAAAACTTGGGCTTTCTTT. It codes for CASSSNDRKTWAFF.